This T cell receptor beta chain was profiled in a study of T cells in Graves' hyperthyroidism and ophthalmopathy. Study overall: Peripheral blood was taken when the disease was first diagnosed, before any treatment began.

Fresh peripheral blood, 10 ml, was the source of the PBMCs. CDR1 is SGHVT and CDR2 is SQSDAQ in the germline V gene. The CDR3 runs 13 residues. The V end lost 1 base, the J end lost 1 base, and 5 bases lay between the germline ends. TCR beta CDR3 regions were amplified from RNA. During a first-round RT-PCR of the TCR CDR3, the HTBI primer set was used. In TCRdb, the multiplex PCR reads were re-called with MiXCR into one record per CDR3 protein. The data contain 400,000 to 550,000 distinct CDR3 sequences, around 22% of them singletons. This clonotype was detected many times. The chain is built from TRBV7-4 and TRBJ2-7; D is ambiguous. Sequencing was done on a sample of blood. The clonotype was recovered from a woman younger than 45 with Graves' ophthalmopathy. The CDR3 bases are TGTGCCAGCAGCTTAGACCAGTCCTACGAGCAGTACTTC. Residues: CASSLDQSYEQYF.